This paragraph reports one T cell receptor beta chain. The sample is drawn from a study of blood T cell repertoires in COVID-19. The wider study: Spain, Italy and the United States supplied samples that represented acute and convalescent COVID-19.

Recovered status in Cohort 3 required two negative PCRs, clearance, or symptom resolution. This table comes from immunoSEQ multiplex PCR, and its TCRdb copy is limited to in-frame clones, with some not included. The sample shows under 350,000 clones, 75% to 90% of them seen only once. This CDR3 is built from 16 residues. In germline, CDR1 is MNHEY, CDR2 SVGEGT. V shed 5 bases, J shed 5 bases, and the junction held 7 bases outside the gene matches. The sequencing input was PBMCs or T cells enriched from blood (not recorded which). The chain carries TRBV6-2 or TRBV6-3 and TRBJ1-6; 9 nucleotides agree with TRBD1. The receptor was isolated from a woman aged 35 to 49 who had recovered from COVID-19. CDR3 DNA sequence: TGTGCCAGCAGTAAAACAGGGGGCCGGAATAATTCACCCCTCCACTTT. Its translation is CASSKTGGRNNSPLHF.